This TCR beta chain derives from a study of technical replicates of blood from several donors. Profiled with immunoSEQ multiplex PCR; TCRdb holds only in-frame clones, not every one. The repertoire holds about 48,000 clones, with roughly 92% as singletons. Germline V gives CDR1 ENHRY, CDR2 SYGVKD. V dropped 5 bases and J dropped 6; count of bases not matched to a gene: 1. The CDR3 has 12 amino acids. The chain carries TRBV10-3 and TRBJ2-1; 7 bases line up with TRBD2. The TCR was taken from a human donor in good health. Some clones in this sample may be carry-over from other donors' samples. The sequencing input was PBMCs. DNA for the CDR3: TGTGCCATCAGTTCGGGGGGCAATGAGCAGTTCTTC. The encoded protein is CAISSGGNEQFF.